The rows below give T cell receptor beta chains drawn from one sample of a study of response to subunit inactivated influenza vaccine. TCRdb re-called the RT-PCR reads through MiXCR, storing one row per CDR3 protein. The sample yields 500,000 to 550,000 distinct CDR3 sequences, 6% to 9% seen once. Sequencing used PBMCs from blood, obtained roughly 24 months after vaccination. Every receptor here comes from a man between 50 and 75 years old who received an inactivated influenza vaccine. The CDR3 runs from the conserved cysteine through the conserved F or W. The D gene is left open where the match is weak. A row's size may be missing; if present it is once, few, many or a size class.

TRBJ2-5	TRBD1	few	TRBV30	CAWTLVRGRETQYF	TGTGCCTGGACCCTCGTCAGGGGGCGAGAGACCCAGTACTTC
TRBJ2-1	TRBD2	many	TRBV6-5	CASSYGTSGSRQFF	TGTGCCAGCAGCTACGGGACTAGCGGGAGCCGGCAGTTCTTC
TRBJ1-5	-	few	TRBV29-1	CSVGGPGQPQHF	TGCAGCGTTGGGGGGCCAGGTCAGCCCCAGCATTTT
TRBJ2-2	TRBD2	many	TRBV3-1	CASSTGTTNTGELFF	TGTGCCAGCAGTACCGGGACTACTAACACCGGGGAGCTGTTTTTT
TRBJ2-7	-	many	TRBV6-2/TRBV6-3	CASNRPYEQYF	TGTGCCAGCAATCGCCCCTACGAGCAGTACTTC
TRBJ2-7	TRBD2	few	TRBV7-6	CASSLQSLAASYEQYF	TGTGCCAGCAGCCTTCAAAGCCTAGCGGCCTCCTACGAGCAGTACTTC
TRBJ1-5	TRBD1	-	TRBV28	CASNALGGGGNQPQHF	TGTGCCAGCAACGCCTTAGGGGGCGGAGGCAATCAGCCCCAGCATTTT
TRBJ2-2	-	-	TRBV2	CASSQNQLGELFF	TGTGCCAGCAGTCAGAATCAACTCGGGGAGCTGTTTTTT
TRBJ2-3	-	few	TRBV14	CASSPSRWGRGDTQYF	TGTGCCAGCAGCCCGTCGAGGTGGGGGCGCGGAGATACGCAGTATTTT
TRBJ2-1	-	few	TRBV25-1	CASSGYTGEQFF	TGTGCCAGCAGTGGATATACAGGGGAGCAGTTCTTC
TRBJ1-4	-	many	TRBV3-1	CASSQTGTTTEKLFF	TGTGCCAGCAGCCAAACCGGGACAACGACTGAAAAACTGTTTTTT
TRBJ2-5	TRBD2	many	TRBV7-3	CASSSSLAGHQETQYF	TGTGCCAGCAGCTCCTCCTTAGCGGGCCACCAAGAGACCCAGTACTTC
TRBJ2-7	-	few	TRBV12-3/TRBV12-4	CASSSGAGYEQYF	TGTGCCAGCAGTTCCGGGGCTGGCTACGAGCAGTACTTC
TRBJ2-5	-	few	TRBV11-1	CASSLGWTSSRGSYQETQYF	TGTGCCAGCAGCTTAGGATGGACATCATCTCGCGGGTCCTACCAAGAGACCCAGTACTTC
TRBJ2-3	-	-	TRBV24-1	CATSEPGPADTQYF	TGTGCCACCAGTGAACCCGGTCCCGCCGATACGCAGTATTTT
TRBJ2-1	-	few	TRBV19	CASRPTDYNEQFF	TGTGCCAGTAGACCGACAGATTACAATGAGCAGTTCTTC
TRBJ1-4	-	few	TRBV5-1	CASSLSGLLNEKLFF	TGCGCCAGCAGCTTGTCGGGTCTCCTTAATGAAAAACTGTTTTTT
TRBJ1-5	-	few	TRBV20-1	CSAREQEVIKSNQPQHF	TGCAGTGCTAGAGAGCAGGAGGTGATTAAAAGCAATCAGCCCCAGCATTTT
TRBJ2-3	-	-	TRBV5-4	CASSSGPSTGDTQYF	TGTGCCAGCAGCTCGGGACCATCAACTGGGGATACGCAGTATTTT
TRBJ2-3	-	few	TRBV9	CASALGGDTQYF	TGTGCCAGCGCACTCGGGGGAGATACGCAGTATTTT
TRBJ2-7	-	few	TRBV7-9	CASSRRPARQDYEQYF	TGTGCCAGCAGCCGACGACCCGCCAGACAGGACTACGAGCAGTACTTC
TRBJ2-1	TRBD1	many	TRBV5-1	CASSSWTGATEQFF	TGCGCCAGCAGCTCTTGGACAGGGGCTACTGAGCAGTTCTTC
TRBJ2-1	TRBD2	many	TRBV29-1	CSATSGRGHEQFF	TGCAGCGCGACTAGCGGGAGGGGGCATGAGCAGTTCTTC
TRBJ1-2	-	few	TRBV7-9	CASSPQLSGYTF	TGTGCCAGCAGCCCGCAATTAAGCGGCTACACCTTC
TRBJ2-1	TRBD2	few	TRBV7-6	CASSGSGREQFF	TGTGCCAGCAGCGGTAGCGGGAGAGAGCAGTTCTTC
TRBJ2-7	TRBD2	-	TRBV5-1	CASSPARAGLAHEQYF	TGCGCCAGCAGCCCGGCTAGGGCGGGACTAGCCCACGAGCAGTACTTC
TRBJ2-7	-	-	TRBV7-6	CASGPGLLTYEQYF	TGTGCCAGCGGGCCGGGACTGCTTACCTACGAGCAGTACTTC
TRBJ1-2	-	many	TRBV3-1	CASSQESGFYGYTF	TGTGCCAGCAGCCAAGAGTCGGGGTTCTATGGCTACACCTTC
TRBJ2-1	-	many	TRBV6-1	CASSRGQGTNEQFF	TGTGCCAGCAGCCGGGGGCAGGGTACGAATGAGCAGTTCTTC
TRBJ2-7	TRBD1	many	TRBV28	CASSYHPTGGSSYEQYF	TGTGCCAGCAGTTACCACCCAACAGGGGGCAGCTCCTACGAGCAGTACTTC
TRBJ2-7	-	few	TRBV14	CASSQGDIAYEQYF	TGTGCCAGCAGCCAAGGGGACATTGCCTACGAGCAGTACTTC
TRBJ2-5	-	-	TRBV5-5	CASSLEGLVRETQYF	TGTGCCAGCAGCTTGGAGGGGTTAGTCCGAGAGACCCAGTACTTC
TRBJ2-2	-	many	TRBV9	CASSGRGNTGELFF	TGTGCCAGCAGCGGTCGTGGGAACACCGGGGAGCTGTTTTTT
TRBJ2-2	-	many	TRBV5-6	CASSSFERVNTGELFF	TGTGCCAGCAGCTCGTTTGAAAGGGTAAACACCGGGGAGCTGTTTTTT
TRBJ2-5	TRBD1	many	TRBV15	CATSTGQGAETQYF	TGTGCCACCAGTACTGGACAGGGGGCAGAGACCCAGTACTTC
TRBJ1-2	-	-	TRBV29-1	CSVARTEENYGYAF	TGCAGCGTTGCTCGGACAGAAGAAAACTATGGCTACGCCTTC
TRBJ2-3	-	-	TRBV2	CASSEALRGTDTQYF	TGTGCCAGCAGTGAAGCGCTTCGGGGGACAGATACGCAGTATTTT
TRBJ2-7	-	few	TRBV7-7	CASSQGGGRGGSYEQYF	TGTGCTAGCAGCCAGGGAGGAGGGCGGGGCGGAAGCTACGAGCAGTACTTC
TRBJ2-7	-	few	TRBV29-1	CSVASAQSPYEQYF	TGCAGCGTTGCGTCGGCCCAATCCCCCTACGAGCAGTACTTC
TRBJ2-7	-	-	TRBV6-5	CASSSSTGRSNEQYF	TGTGCCAGCAGTTCCTCGACAGGGAGGTCCAACGAGCAGTACTTC
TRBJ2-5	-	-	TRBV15	CATSRGAIQETQYF	TGTGCCACCAGCAGAGGTGCGATTCAAGAGACCCAGTACTTC
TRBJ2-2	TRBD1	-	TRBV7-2	CASSLARMRGRTGELFF	TGTGCCAGCAGCTTAGCGCGCATGAGGGGGCGAACCGGGGAGCTGTTTTTT
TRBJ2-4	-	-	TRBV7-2	CASSLAVGSLAKNIQYF	TGTGCCAGCAGCTTAGCGGTGGGAAGCCTAGCCAAAAACATTCAGTACTTC
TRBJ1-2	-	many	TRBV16	CASSQSPGALYGYTF	TGTGCCAGCAGCCAATCCCCAGGGGCCCTCTATGGCTACACCTTC
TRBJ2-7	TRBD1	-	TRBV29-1	CSGGQGNGEQYF	TGCAGCGGGGGACAGGGGAACGGCGAGCAGTACTTC
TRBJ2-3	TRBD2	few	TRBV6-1	CASRSSGGLLDTQYF	TGTGCCAGCAGGTCAAGCGGGGGGCTCTTAGATACGCAGTATTTT
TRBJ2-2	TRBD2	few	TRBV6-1	CASESGRLAGELFF	TGTGCCAGCGAAAGCGGGAGGTTGGCCGGGGAGCTGTTTTTT
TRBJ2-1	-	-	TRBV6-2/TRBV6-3	CASSGRAFDNEQFF	TGTGCCAGCAGTGGGCGGGCCTTTGACAATGAGCAGTTCTTC
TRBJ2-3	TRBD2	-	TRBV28	CASRTGTSGTDTQYF	TGTGCCAGCAGGACCGGGACTAGCGGGACAGATACGCAGTATTTT
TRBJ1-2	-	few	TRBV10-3	CAISESPTPNYGYTF	TGTGCCATCAGTGAGTCGCCAACGCCGAACTATGGCTACACCTTC
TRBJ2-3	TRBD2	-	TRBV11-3	CASSLSPGGASDTQYF	TGTGCCAGCAGCTTATCCCCGGGGGGGGCCTCAGATACGCAGTATTTT
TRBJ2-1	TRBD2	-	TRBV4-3	CASSPGLAADNEQFF	TGCGCCAGCAGCCCGGGACTAGCGGCTGACAATGAGCAGTTCTTC
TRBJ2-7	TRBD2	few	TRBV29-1	CSVVISGRVYEQYF	TGCAGCGTCGTAATTAGCGGGAGAGTCTACGAGCAGTACTTC
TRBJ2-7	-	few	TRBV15	CATSRDIPSGYEQYF	TGTGCCACCAGCAGAGATATCCCCAGCGGCTACGAGCAGTACTTC